The clone carrying this T cell receptor (beta chain) was detected a few times. This record belongs to a study of cytomegalovirus exposure and HLA in healthy donors. Vbeta (60) and Jbeta (13) primers were used in the PCR. Method: immunoSEQ multiplex PCR; TCRdb's copy keeps in-frame clones and lacks some. The sample carries around 67,000 clones, around 78% recorded once. The trim removed 7 bases at V and 5 bases at J, leaving 8 bases unmatched. Germline V CDR1 and CDR2: SNHLY, FYNNEI. This CDR3 has 15 amino acids. The receptor's source is a man aged 18 to 29 in good health and CMV-seropositive. V is TRBV2 and J is TRBJ2-5; 12 bases are shared with TRBD2. Material: PBMCs. The DNA for the CDR3 is TGTGCCAGCACAAGACTAGCGGGAGCTAGGGAGACCCAGTACTTC. This gives the protein CASTRLAGARETQYF.